Shown below are 32 T cell receptor beta chains from a single sample sequenced in a study of T cell repertoires in cytomegalovirus infection. MiXCR, applied by TCRdb to the reads, yields one record per CDR3 protein. Seen here are nearly 650,000 distinct CDR3 sequences, around 24% observed once, and the top ten hold 8%. The sample comprised CD8+ T cells from PBMCs. These receptors were obtained from a human donor in good health (CMV status not recorded). Some clones in this sample may be carry-over from other donors' samples.

This clonotype was seen at least ten times. The chain joins TRBV12-3 or TRBV12-4 to TRBJ1-5, with D maybe TRBD1 (5 bases). The CDR3 is 15 amino acids. V dropped 5 bases and J dropped 4 bases, with 15 bases sitting between them. The CDR3 bases are TGTGCCAGCAGTCCAACCAGGGACTTTAATCAGCCCCAGCATTTT. Its protein is CASSPTRDFNQPQHF.

This clonotype was picked up a small number of times. The chain links TRBV6-5 to TRBJ2-2, with 14 nucleotides matching TRBD2. Germline lookup yields CDR1 MNHEY and CDR2 SVGAGI. J was trimmed by 2 bases and V by 3 bases; bases with no gene match: 5. The CDR3 sequence is 18 residues long. CDR3 DNA: TGTGCCAGCAGTTATGGGACTAGCGGGGGACAAAACACCGGGGAGCTGTTTTTT. This sequence encodes CASSYGTSGGQNTGELFF.

In its sample, this clonotype was seen many times. The genes are TRBV7-6 and TRBJ2-7; 10 nucleotides agree with TRBD1. V shed 1 base, J shed 5 bases, and the junction held 5 bases outside the gene matches. Looked up from germline, CDR1 is SGHVS and CDR2 is FNYEAQ. This CDR3 has 15 residues. CDR3 sequence (DNA): TGTGCCAGCAGCTTAGGCCCGGGACAGGGGAACGAGCAGTACTTC. This codes for CASSLGPGQGNEQYF. The complete variable domain, with remaining parts taken from reference TRBV7-6 and TRBJ2-7, reads GAGVSQSPRYKVTKRGQDVALRCDPISGHVSLYWYRQALGQGPEFLTYFNYEAQQDKSGLPNDRFSAERPEGSISTLTIQRTEQRDSAMYRCASSLGPGQGNEQYFGPGTRLTVT.

This clonotype was counted between two and nine times. The J gene is TRBJ1-5, the V gene TRBV6-5; TRBD1 aligns across 10 bases. The ends lost 5 bases at V and 6 bases at J; junction bases unmatched: 7. CDR3 length: 15 residues. Germline lookup yields CDR1 MNHEY and CDR2 SVGAGI. The CDR3 loop is CASSRGTGEGQPQHF. The CDR3 bases are TGTGCCAGCAGTAGAGGGACAGGGGAGGGTCAGCCCCAGCATTTT.

Here the CDR3 reads CASSVAGEDTQYF. Here the CDR3 DNA reads TGTGCCAGCAGCGTAGCTGGGGAAGATACGCAGTATTTT. The chain combines TRBV9 with TRBJ2-3; D not resolved. Germline loops: CDR1 SGDLS, CDR2 YYNGEE. The V end was cut by 0 bases, the J end by 5 bases, with 7 bases between. The CDR3 length is 13 residues.

There are a few counts of this clonotype. This chain links TRBV3-1 with TRBJ2-7; D gene uncertain. V lost 1 base to trimming and J lost 0 bases, with 4 bases between them. Germline V lookup: CDR1 LGHDT, CDR2 YNNKEL (reference sequence). The CDR3 runs to 13 residues. The CDR3 loop reads CASSQGISYEQYF. For the CDR3, the DNA is TGTGCCAGCAGCCAAGGGATCTCCTACGAGCAGTACTTC.

This clonotype was counted ten times or more. This chain joins TRBV7-9 and TRBJ1-2; D may be TRBD1 (5 bases). Germline V gene sequence: CDR1 SEHNR, CDR2 FQNEAQ (reference sequence). The V gene lost 5 bases and the J gene lost 2 bases, with 12 bases spanning the gap. The CDR3 contains 14 residues. CDR3 loop: CASSIQTENYGYTF. CDR3 nucleotide sequence: TGTGCCAGCAGCATACAGACAGAAAACTATGGCTACACCTTC.

This clonotype was recorded a few times. The chain recombines TRBV5-1 with TRBJ2-1; tentative D call: TRBD1 (7 bases). Trimming removed 4 bases from V and 10 bases from J, with 9 bases in between. Looked up from germline, CDR1 is SGHRS and CDR2 is YFSETQ. The CDR3 runs to 11 residues. CDR3 region: CASSAGQEQFF. The CDR3 nucleotides are TGCGCCAGCAGCGCGGGACAGGAGCAGTTCTTC. The whole variable domain, remainder taken from reference TRBV5-1 and TRBJ2-1, is KAGVTQTPRYLIKTRGQQVTLSCSPISGHRSVSWYQQTPGQGLQFLFEYFSETQRNKGNFPGRFSGRQFSNSRSEMNVSTLELGDSALYLCASSAGQEQFFGPGTRLTVL.

A word on this clonotype: A much larger clone lies one base from this, so it may be a read error. This chain uses TRBV6-8 with TRBJ2-3, with a weak D call TRBD1 (6 bases). Germline-derived CDR1 and CDR2 are MNHGY and SAAAGT. V was trimmed by 7 bases and J by 2 bases, leaving 19 bases between them. CDR3 length equals 16 residues. The CDR3 DNA is TGTGCCAGCACCCCCCAGGGGTACAAAGACACAGATACGCAGTATTTT. Translating gives CASTPQGYKDTDTQYF.

Ten or more counts support this clonotype. The V call is TRBV7-2, the J call TRBJ2-4; 11 bases fit TRBD1. CDR1 is SGHTA, CDR2 FQGNSA, per germline. The CDR3 contains 16 residues. Trimming removed 6 bases from V and 5 bases from J; junction bases left unmatched: 9. The CDR3 DNA reads TGTGCCAGCAGTTGGGACAGGGGGTTTCTCGAAAACATTCAGTACTTC. It encodes CASSWDRGFLENIQYF. Variable domain in full (rest from reference TRBV7-2 and TRBJ2-4): GAGVSQSPSNKVTEKGKDVELRCDPISGHTALYWYRQSLGQGLEFLIYFQGNSAPDKSGLPSDRFSAERTGGSVSTLTIQRTQQEDSAVYLCASSWDRGFLENIQYFGAGTRLSVL.

The chain uses TRBV20-1 and TRBJ2-3, with TRBD2 matching over 9 bases. Germline assignment: CDR1 DFQATT and CDR2 SNEGSKA (reference sequence). Germline trimming cut 4 bases from V and 5 bases from J; bases unmatched to any gene: 10. The CDR3 contains 15 residues. In DNA form, the CDR3 reads TGCAGTGCTAAAGCTAGCGGGGCATACGAAGATACGCAGTATTTT. This translates into CSAKASGAYEDTQYF.

V is TRBV28 and J is TRBJ2-2; 10 positions agree with TRBD1. The CDR3 totals 16 residues. Germline lookup yields CDR1 MDHEN and CDR2 SYDVKM. Trimming at V came to 5 bases and at J to 5 bases, leaving 8 bases not matched to a gene. The CDR3 DNA reads as TGTGCCAGCAGTCCGACAGGGGGCGTACTGACCGGGGAGCTGTTTTTT. As protein: CASSPTGGVLTGELFF. The full variable domain, with the rest looked up from reference TRBV28 and TRBJ2-2, is DVKVTQSSRYLVKRTGEKVFLECVQDMDHENMFWYRQDPGLGLRLIYFSYDVKMKEKGDIPEGYSVSREKKERFSLILESASTNQTSMYLCASSPTGGVLTGELFFGEGSRLTVL.

This clonotype was picked up many times. The chain uses TRBV14 and TRBJ2-7, with D perhaps matching TRBD2 (6 bases). There are 14 residues in the CDR3. V lost 3 bases to trimming and J lost 7 bases, with 16 bases between them. Germline V gene data show CDR1 as SGHDN and CDR2 as FVKESK. The CDR3 loop is CASSQTGLGGEQYV. DNA of the CDR3: TGTGCCAGCAGCCAGACTGGCCTGGGGGGAGAGCAGTACGTC.

This clonotype was picked up many times. As DNA, the CDR3 is TGTGCCAGCAGTTACTCATCGATCACTGAAGCTTTCTTT. Encoded protein: CASSYSSITEAFF. J is TRBJ1-1 and V is TRBV6-2 or TRBV6-3; D remains ambiguous. Deletions cut 0 bases from V and 4 bases from J, with 6 bases between. The germline gives CDR1 MNHEY, CDR2 SVGEGT. The CDR3 loop spans 13 amino acids.

V is TRBV5-1 and J is TRBJ2-5; TRBD1 aligns across 7 bases. The V segment lost 4 bases and the J segment 4 bases; nucleotides outside the gene matches: 13. The CDR3 contains 16 residues. Germline V gene sequence: CDR1 SGHRS, CDR2 YFSETQ. CDR3 in amino acids: CASSARQGSGGETQYF. The CDR3 DNA reads as TGCGCCAGCAGCGCCCGACAGGGAAGCGGTGGAGAGACCCAGTACTTC.

This clonotype has a handful of counts. This chain joins TRBV14 and TRBJ1-2; D possibly corresponds to TRBD1 (5 bases). V was trimmed by 4 bases and J by 6 bases, leaving 12 bases between them. The CDR3 loop spans 13 amino acids. From germline, CDR1 is SGHDN and CDR2 FVKESK. CDR3 sequence: CASSRQGKNGYTF. CDR3 nucleotides: TGTGCCAGCAGCCGGCAGGGAAAGAATGGCTACACCTTC.

This clonotype was found many times. The chain combines TRBV12-3 or TRBV12-4 with TRBJ2-1, with 9 bases matching TRBD2. The V gene end was trimmed by 4 bases and the J gene end by 1 base; junction bases not matched to a gene: 2. The CDR3 runs 15 residues. In nucleotides, the CDR3 is TGTGCCAGCAGTTCGCGGGGGGGGTCCTACAATGAGCAGTTCTTC. Residues: CASSSRGGSYNEQFF.

J is TRBJ2-7 and V is TRBV25-1; D possibly uses TRBD1 or TRBD2 (5 bases each). The CDR3 has 14 residues. V lost 4 bases and J lost 3, with 13 bases in between. Germline loops: CDR1 MGHDK, CDR2 SYGVNS. The chain's CDR3 is CASSGDPLFYEQYF. The CDR3 DNA reads TGTGCCAGCAGTGGGGACCCGCTCTTCTACGAGCAGTACTTC.

This clonotype has more than one count but fewer than ten. This sequence joins TRBV28 and TRBJ2-7; D may match TRBD1 or TRBD2 (5 bases each). Germline assignment: CDR1 MDHEN and CDR2 SYDVKM. The CDR3 runs 13 residues. Trimming took off 1 base at V and 5 bases at J, with 9 bases between the two ends. The CDR3 DNA follows: TGTGCCAGCAGTTTATTTTGGGACCACGAGCAGTACGTC. The encoded protein is CASSLFWDHEQYV.

In its sample, this clonotype was seen many times. The rearrangement joins TRBV6-2 or TRBV6-3 to TRBJ2-3; D is perhaps TRBD1 (5 bases). Germline V gives CDR1 MNHEY, CDR2 SVGEGT. The CDR3 extends over 15 amino acids. V was trimmed by 5 bases and J by 1 base, leaving 13 bases between them. This CDR3 is CASSPEGQGTDTQYF. The DNA for the CDR3 is TGTGCCAGCAGTCCGGAAGGACAAGGCACAGATACGCAGTATTTT.

This clonotype was seen ten or more times. The chain employs TRBV7-9 and TRBJ2-5; D may be TRBD1 (5 bases). The V gene's germline CDR1 is SEHNR and CDR2 FQNEAQ (reference sequence). The CDR3 extends over 12 amino acids. Trimming took off 5 bases at V and 13 bases at J, with 17 bases between the two ends. CDR3 DNA: TGTGCCAGCAGCGGGGCAGGACCAGAACTGTACTTC. Translating gives CASSGAGPELYF.

This clonotype was seen many times. The V call is TRBV28, the J call TRBJ2-7; TRBD1 matches at 7 bases. CDR1 is MDHEN and CDR2 is SYDVKM in the germline V gene. The CDR3 runs to 12 residues. The ends lost 6 bases at V and 2 bases at J; junction bases unmatched: 1. The CDR3 loop is CASRGTAYEQYF. DNA of the CDR3: TGTGCCAGCAGGGGGACAGCCTACGAGCAGTACTTC.

This clonotype was counted a few times. The gene calls are TRBV19 and TRBJ2-4; D is perhaps TRBD1 (6 bases). There are 14 residues in the CDR3. Germline loops: CDR1 LNHDA, CDR2 SQIVND (reference sequence). Trimming left V 10 bases short and J 5 bases short, with 18 bases between. The CDR3 nucleotides are TGTGCCACCCACCCGCAGGGGTACCAAAACATTCAGTACTTC. Translating it yields CATHPQGYQNIQYF.

The sample holds a few counts of this clonotype. The chain combines TRBV7-9 with TRBJ2-7; TRBD1 aligns across 7 bases. Germline-derived CDR1 and CDR2 are SEHNR and FQNEAQ (reference sequence). Unmatched junction bases numbered 8, after V lost 5 bases and J lost 4 bases. The CDR3 sequence is 14 residues long. DNA of the CDR3: TGTGCCAGCAGCCAGAGGGACAGAGATTACGAGCAGTACGTC. This gives the protein CASSQRDRDYEQYV.

This clonotype has ten or more counts. This chain links TRBV7-3 with TRBJ1-1, with unresolved D. This CDR3 is 15 amino acids long. V lost 1 base and J lost 1, with 10 bases in between. Germline values: CDR1 SGHTA, CDR2 FQGTGA. CDR3 nucleotides: TGTGCCAGCAGCTTAAACGGTGGGGAGAACACTGAAGCTTTCTTT. It specifies CASSLNGGENTEAFF.

This clonotype was seen a handful of times. The chain recombines TRBV5-4 with TRBJ2-7; maybe TRBD2 (5 bases). From germline, CDR1 is SGHNT and CDR2 YYREEE (reference sequence). The CDR3 extends over 13 amino acids. V was pared by 4 bases and J by 2 bases, with 10 bases between. The chain's CDR3 is CASSMDFTYEQYF. The CDR3, as DNA: TGTGCCAGCAGCATGGACTTTACCTACGAGCAGTACTTC. The variable domain in full, with the rest retrieved from reference TRBV5-4 and TRBJ2-7, is ETGVTQSPTHLIKTRGQQVTLRCSSQSGHNTVSWYQQALGQGPQFIFQYYREEENGRGNFPPRFSGLQFPNYSSELNVNALELDDSALYLCASSMDFTYEQYFGPGTRLTVT.

Only a few counts were recorded for this clonotype. The chain carries TRBV12-3 or TRBV12-4 and TRBJ2-1; maybe TRBD1 (5 bases). CDR3 length equals 14 residues. Trimming left V 3 bases short and J 8 bases short, with 14 bases between. CDR3: CASSFRGRPHEQFF. The CDR3 DNA follows: TGTGCCAGCAGTTTTAGGGGCCGGCCCCATGAGCAGTTCTTC.

This chain links TRBV7-9 with TRBJ2-1; no clear D. V was clipped by 5 bases and J by 5 bases, with 10 bases between them. Germline CDR1 and CDR2: SEHNR and FQNEAQ (reference sequence). There are 13 residues in the CDR3. CDR3 loop: CASSPRPNNEQFF. Here the CDR3 DNA reads TGTGCCAGCAGCCCCCGGCCCAACAATGAGCAGTTCTTC. Full variable domain (rest looked up from reference TRBV7-9 and TRBJ2-1): DTGVSQNPRHKITKRGQNVTFRCDPISEHNRLYWYRQTLGQGPEFLTYFQNEAQLEKSRLLSDRFSAERPKGSFSTLEIQRTEQGDSAMYLCASSPRPNNEQFFGPGTRLTVL.

The rearrangement joins TRBV20-1 to TRBJ2-7; D gene unclear. This CDR3 has 11 residues. V lost 4 bases to trimming and J lost 5 bases, with 9 bases between them. Germline V gene data show CDR1 as DFQATT and CDR2 as SNEGSKA (reference sequence). The CDR3 here is CSATPFDEQYV. The CDR3 DNA reads as TGCAGTGCTACTCCCTTTGACGAGCAGTACGTC.

This clonotype was observed many times. This chain joins TRBV7-8 and TRBJ2-7; D is perhaps TRBD1 (6 bases). This CDR3 has 15 amino acids. CDR1 and CDR2 from the germline V gene are SGHVS and FQNEAQ. V was clipped by 3 bases and J by 3 bases, with 15 bases between them. The CDR3: CASSFQGPPIYEQYF. In nucleotides, the CDR3 is TGTGCCAGCAGCTTCCAGGGGCCACCTATCTACGAGCAGTACTTC.

This clonotype occurred a few times. This chain uses TRBV20-1 with TRBJ2-1; TRBD2 matches at 12 bases. CDR3 length: 17 amino acids. The J segment lost 0 bases and the V segment lost 6 bases, leaving 9 bases of the junction unmatched. Germline CDR1 reads DFQATT; CDR2 reads SNEGSKA (reference sequence). CDR3 residues: CSATGLAGPASYNEQFF. The CDR3 DNA sequence: TGCAGTGCCACTGGACTAGCGGGGCCAGCCTCCTACAATGAGCAGTTCTTC.

This clonotype was detected a few times. This chain uses TRBV11-2 with TRBJ2-7; D remains ambiguous. Germline V gives CDR1 SGHAT, CDR2 FQNNGV. The CDR3 spans 13 residues. For the CDR3, the DNA is TGTGCCAGCAGTTTAGCTCCCCAATACGAGCAGTACGTC. Protein: CASSLAPQYEQYV.